The rows below give T cell receptor beta chains drawn from one sample of a study of blood T cells in healthy people across ages. TCRdb fed the 5' RACE reads into MiXCR, producing one record per CDR3 protein. The sample lists roughly 570,000 distinct CDR3 sequences; 25% to 30% were seen once. Input material: blood. Every receptor here comes from a woman between 70 and 85 years old in good health. CDR3s include the opening cysteine and the closing phenylalanine or tryptophan. D genes are given only for firm matches. A clone size is listed for some rows: how often the clone was seen (once, few, many), or a class if it is expanded.

TRBJ1-4 | TRBV29-1 | NA | NA | TGCAGCGTTGAAGAGAGGAATGAAAAACTGTTTTTT | CSVEERNEKLFF
TRBJ2-5 | TRBV29-1 | NA | few | TGCAGCGTTGAAGCCCAGGGGTCGAAGACCCAGTACTTC | CSVEAQGSKTQYF
TRBJ2-1 | TRBV3-1 | TRBD2 | NA | TGTGCCAGCAGCCAGGGTAGCGGGGGGGCCTATGAGCAGTTCTTC | CASSQGSGGAYEQFF
TRBJ1-2 | TRBV7-9 | NA | few | TGTGCCAGCAGCTTAGGAGGAGGGGACTATGGCTACACCTTC | CASSLGGGDYGYTF
TRBJ2-2 | TRBV20-1 | TRBD1 | NA | TGCAGTGCTAGGGAGGACAGGGTTCCCGGGGAGCTGTTTTTT | CSAREDRVPGELFF
TRBJ2-1 | TRBV7-2 | NA | few | TGTGCCAGCAGCTTAGATTGGGGGTCCTACAATGAGCAGTTCTTC | CASSLDWGSYNEQFF
TRBJ2-3 | TRBV7-3 | NA | NA | TGTGCCAGCAGCTTAGGGGCTCGTGGGGGACGAGCTAGAAGCACAGATACGCAGTATTTT | CASSLGARGGRARSTDTQYF
TRBJ2-5 | TRBV20-1 | NA | NA | TGCAGTGCTAGAGATAGTAGGGGGGGAGCCATACAAGAGACCCAGTACTTC | CSARDSRGGAIQETQYF
TRBJ1-1 | TRBV10-3 | NA | NA | TGTGCCCTTTCGGAGGGGGGTGGCACTGAAGCTTTCTTT | CALSEGGGTEAFF
TRBJ2-1 | TRBV5-1 | NA | NA | TGCGCCAGCACCATCGGGGGTAGGACCTACAATGAGCAGTTCTTC | CASTIGGRTYNEQFF
TRBJ2-1 | TRBV29-1 | NA | NA | TGCAGCGTTGCATTCGCGACTACAAACAATGAGCAGTTCTTC | CSVAFATTNNEQFF
TRBJ2-3 | TRBV3-1 | TRBD2 | NA | TGTGCCAGCAGCCAAGAGGCAGGAGGTAGCGGGGGGGGGGACACAGATACGCAGTATTTT | CASSQEAGGSGGGDTDTQYF
TRBJ1-4 | TRBV11-3 | NA | NA | TGTGCCAGCAGCTTCGCGCGATGGGGAGCGGGTAATGAAAAACTGTTTTTT | CASSFARWGAGNEKLFF